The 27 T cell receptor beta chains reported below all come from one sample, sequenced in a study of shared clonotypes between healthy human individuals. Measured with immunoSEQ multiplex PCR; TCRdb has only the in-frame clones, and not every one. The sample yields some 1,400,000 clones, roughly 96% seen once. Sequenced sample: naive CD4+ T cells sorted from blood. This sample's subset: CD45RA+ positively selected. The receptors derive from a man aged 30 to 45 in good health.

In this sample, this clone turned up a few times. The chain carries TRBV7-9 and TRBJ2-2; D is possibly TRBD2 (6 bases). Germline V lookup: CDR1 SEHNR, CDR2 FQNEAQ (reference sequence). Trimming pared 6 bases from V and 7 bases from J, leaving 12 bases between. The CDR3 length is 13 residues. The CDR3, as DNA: TGTGCCAGCAGTCCAGGGAGGATCGGGGAGCTGTTTTTT. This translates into CASSPGRIGELFF. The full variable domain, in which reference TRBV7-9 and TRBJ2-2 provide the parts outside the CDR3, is DTGVSQNPRHKITKRGQNVTFRCDPISEHNRLYWYRQTLGQGPEFLTYFQNEAQLEKSRLLSDRFSAERPKGSFSTLEIQRTEQGDSAMYLCASSPGRIGELFFGEGSRLTVL.

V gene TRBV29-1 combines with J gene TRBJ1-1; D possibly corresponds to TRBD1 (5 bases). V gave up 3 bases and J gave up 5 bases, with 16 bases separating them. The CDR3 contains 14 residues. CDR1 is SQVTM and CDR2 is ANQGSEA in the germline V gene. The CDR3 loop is CSVDLTRGLTEAFF. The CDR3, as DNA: TGCAGCGTTGACTTAACAAGGGGTTTAACTGAAGCTTTCTTT.

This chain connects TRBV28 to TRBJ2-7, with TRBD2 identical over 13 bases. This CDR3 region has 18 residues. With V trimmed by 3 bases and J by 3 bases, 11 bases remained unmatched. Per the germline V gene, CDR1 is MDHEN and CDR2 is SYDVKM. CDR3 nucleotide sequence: TGTGCCAGCAGTTTGGGACTAGCGGGAATCCTTTATGTCTACGAGCAGTACTTC. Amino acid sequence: CASSLGLAGILYVYEQYF.

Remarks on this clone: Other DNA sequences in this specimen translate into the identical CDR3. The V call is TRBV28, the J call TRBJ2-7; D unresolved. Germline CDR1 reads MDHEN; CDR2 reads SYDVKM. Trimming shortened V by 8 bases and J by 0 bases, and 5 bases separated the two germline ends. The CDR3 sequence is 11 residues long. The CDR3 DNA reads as TGTGCCAGCTCAGACTCCTACGAGCAGTACTTC. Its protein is CASSDSYEQYF. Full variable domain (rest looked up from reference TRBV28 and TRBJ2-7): DVKVTQSSRYLVKRTGEKVFLECVQDMDHENMFWYRQDPGLGLRLIYFSYDVKMKEKGDIPEGYSVSREKKERFSLILESASTNQTSMYLCASSDSYEQYFGPGTRLTVT.

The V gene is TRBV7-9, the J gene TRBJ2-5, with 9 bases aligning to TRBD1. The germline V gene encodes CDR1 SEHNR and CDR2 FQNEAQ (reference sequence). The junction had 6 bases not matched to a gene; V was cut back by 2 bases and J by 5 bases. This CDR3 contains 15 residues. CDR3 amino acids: CASSLPTGGGETQYF. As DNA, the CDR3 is TGTGCCAGCAGCTTACCGACAGGGGGAGGGGAGACCCAGTACTTC.

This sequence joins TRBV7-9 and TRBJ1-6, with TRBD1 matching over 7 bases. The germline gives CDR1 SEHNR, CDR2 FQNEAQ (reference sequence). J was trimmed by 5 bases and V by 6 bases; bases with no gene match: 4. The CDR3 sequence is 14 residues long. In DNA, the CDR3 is TGTGCCAGCAGGGGGGACAGTGATAATTCACCCCTCCACTTT. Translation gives CASRGDSDNSPLHF. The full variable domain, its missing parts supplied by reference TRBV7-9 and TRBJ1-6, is DTGVSQNPRHKITKRGQNVTFRCDPISEHNRLYWYRQTLGQGPEFLTYFQNEAQLEKSRLLSDRFSAERPKGSFSTLEIQRTEQGDSAMYLCASRGDSDNSPLHFGNGTRLTVT.

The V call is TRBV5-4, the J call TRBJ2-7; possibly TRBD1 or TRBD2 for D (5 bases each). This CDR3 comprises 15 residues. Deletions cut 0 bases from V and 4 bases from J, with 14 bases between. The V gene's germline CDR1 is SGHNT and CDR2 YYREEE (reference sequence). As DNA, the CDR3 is TGTGCCAGCAGCTTGGGGGGACGTGGGAATTACGAGCAGTACTTC. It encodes CASSLGGRGNYEQYF.

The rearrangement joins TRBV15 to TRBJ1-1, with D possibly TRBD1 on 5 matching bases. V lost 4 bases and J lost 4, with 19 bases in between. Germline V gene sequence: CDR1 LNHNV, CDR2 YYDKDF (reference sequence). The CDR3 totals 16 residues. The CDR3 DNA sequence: TGTGCCACCAGCATAAAGAGGACAAGCAGGAGCACTGAAGCTTTCTTT. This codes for CATSIKRTSRSTEAFF.

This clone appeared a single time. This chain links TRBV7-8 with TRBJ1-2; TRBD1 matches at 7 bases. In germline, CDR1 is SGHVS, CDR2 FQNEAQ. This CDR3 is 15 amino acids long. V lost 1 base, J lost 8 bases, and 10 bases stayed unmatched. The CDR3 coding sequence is TGTGCCAGCAGCTTAGGCCGCAGGGGGTTGGGAGGCTACACCTTC. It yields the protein CASSLGRRGLGGYTF. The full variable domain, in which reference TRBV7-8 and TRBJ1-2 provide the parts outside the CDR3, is GAGVSQSPRYKVAKRGQDVALRCDPISGHVSLFWYQQALGQGPEFLTYFQNEAQLDKSGLPSDRFFAERPEGSVSTLKIQRTQQEDSAVYLCASSLGRRGLGGYTFGSGTRLTVV.

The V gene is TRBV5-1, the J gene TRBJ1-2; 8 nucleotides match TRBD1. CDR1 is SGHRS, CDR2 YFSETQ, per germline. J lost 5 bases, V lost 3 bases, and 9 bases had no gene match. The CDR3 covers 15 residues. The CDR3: CASSSGGDRSYGYTF. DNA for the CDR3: TGCGCCAGCAGCTCTGGTGGGGACAGGTCGTATGGCTACACCTTC.

For the CDR3, the DNA is TGTGCCACCAGCCGAACGGGTCAATGGACCGGGGAGCTGTTTTTT. It is translated as CATSRTGQWTGELFF. The chain joins TRBV15 to TRBJ2-2; D unclear. CDR3 size: 15 residues. Germline V CDR1 and CDR2: LNHNV, YYDKDF (reference sequence). The ends were cut back, 5 bases at V and 5 bases at J, with 15 bases in the middle.

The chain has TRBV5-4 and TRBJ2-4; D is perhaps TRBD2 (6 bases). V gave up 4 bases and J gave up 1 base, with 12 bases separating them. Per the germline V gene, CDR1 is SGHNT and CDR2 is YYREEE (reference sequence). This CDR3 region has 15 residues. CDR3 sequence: CASSPTSVAKNIQYF. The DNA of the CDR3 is TGTGCCAGCAGCCCGACTAGTGTCGCCAAAAACATTCAGTACTTC. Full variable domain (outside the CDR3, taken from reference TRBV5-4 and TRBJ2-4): ETGVTQSPTHLIKTRGQQVTLRCSSQSGHNTVSWYQQALGQGPQFIFQYYREEENGRGNFPPRFSGLQFPNYSSELNVNALELDDSALYLCASSPTSVAKNIQYFGAGTRLSVL.

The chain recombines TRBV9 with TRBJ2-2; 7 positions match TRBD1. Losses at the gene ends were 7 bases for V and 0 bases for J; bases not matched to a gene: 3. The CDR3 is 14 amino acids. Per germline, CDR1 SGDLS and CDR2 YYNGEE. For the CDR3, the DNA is TGTGCCAGCTCCGGACAGGCGAACACCGGGGAGCTGTTTTTT. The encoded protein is CASSGQANTGELFF.

The CDR3 loop is CASSLGDRGRRPTNEKLFF. DNA of the CDR3: TGTGCCAGCAGCTTGGGGGACAGGGGGCGACGACCAACTAATGAAAAACTGTTTTTT. The chain combines TRBV7-6 with TRBJ1-4, with 12 bases fitting TRBD1. This CDR3 has 19 residues. V lost 3 bases and J lost 0; bases outside the gene matches: 8. From germline, CDR1 is SGHVS and CDR2 FNYEAQ.

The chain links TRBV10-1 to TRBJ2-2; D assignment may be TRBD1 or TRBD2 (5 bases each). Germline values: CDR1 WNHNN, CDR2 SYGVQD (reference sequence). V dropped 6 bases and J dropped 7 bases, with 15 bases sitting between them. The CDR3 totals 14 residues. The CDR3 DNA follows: TGCGCCAGCAGAGCCGGTGTGGGGGTCGGGGAGCTGTTTTTT. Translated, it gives CASRAGVGVGELFF.

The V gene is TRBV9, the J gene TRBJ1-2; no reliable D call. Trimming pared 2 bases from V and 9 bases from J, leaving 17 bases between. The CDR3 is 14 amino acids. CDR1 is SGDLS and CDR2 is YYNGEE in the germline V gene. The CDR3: CASSVGGTSLSYTF. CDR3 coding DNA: TGTGCCAGCAGCGTGGGCGGAACCTCTTTGAGCTACACCTTC.

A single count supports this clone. The CDR3 region is CSVEKQGARGYGYTF. CDR3 nucleotides: TGCAGCGTGGAGAAACAGGGGGCGCGGGGCTATGGCTACACCTTC. The chain couples TRBV29-1 to TRBJ1-2; 9 bases match TRBD1. Trimming removed 6 bases from V and 4 bases from J; junction bases left unmatched: 12. Looked up from germline, CDR1 is SQVTM and CDR2 is ANQGSEA. This CDR3 contains 15 residues.

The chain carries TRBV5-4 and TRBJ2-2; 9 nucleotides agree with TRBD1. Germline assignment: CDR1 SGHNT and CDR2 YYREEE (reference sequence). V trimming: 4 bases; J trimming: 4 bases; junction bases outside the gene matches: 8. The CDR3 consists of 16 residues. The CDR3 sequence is CASSPGTGSATGELFF. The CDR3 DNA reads TGTGCCAGCAGCCCAGGGACAGGGTCGGCCACCGGGGAGCTGTTTTTT. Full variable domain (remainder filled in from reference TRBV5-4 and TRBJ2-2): ETGVTQSPTHLIKTRGQQVTLRCSSQSGHNTVSWYQQALGQGPQFIFQYYREEENGRGNFPPRFSGLQFPNYSSELNVNALELDDSALYLCASSPGTGSATGELFFGEGSRLTVL.

The CDR3 coding sequence is TGCGCCAGCAGCCCAGGGTCAGATAATGAAAAACTGTTTTTT. Translated, it gives CASSPGSDNEKLFF. The chain combines TRBV5-1 with TRBJ1-4, with D tentatively TRBD1 (5 bases). CDR3 length: 14 residues. V was cut by 4 bases and J by 4 bases, with 11 bases left in between. The germline CDR1 and CDR2 sequences are SGHRS and YFSETQ.

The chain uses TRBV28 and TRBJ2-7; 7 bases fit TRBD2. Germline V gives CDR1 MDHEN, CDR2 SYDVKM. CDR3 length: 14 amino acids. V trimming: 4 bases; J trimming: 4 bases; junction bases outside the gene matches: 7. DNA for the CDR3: TGTGCCAGCAGTTCCTCAGGCGGGAGTTACGAGCAGTACTTC. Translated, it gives CASSSSGGSYEQYF.

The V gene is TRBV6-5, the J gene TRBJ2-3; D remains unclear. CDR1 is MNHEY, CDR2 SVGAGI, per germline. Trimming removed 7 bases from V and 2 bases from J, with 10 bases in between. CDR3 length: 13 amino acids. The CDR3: CASNEFNTDTQYF. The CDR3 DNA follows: TGTGCCAGCAACGAGTTTAACACAGATACGCAGTATTTT.

The CDR3 is CASSVLASLEQYF. CDR3 in DNA: TGTGCCAGCAGTGTCCTAGCGTCACTCGAGCAGTACTTC. The chain is built from TRBV28 and TRBJ2-7; the D gene is possibly TRBD2 (6 bases). Germline V gene data show CDR1 as MDHEN and CDR2 as SYDVKM. The CDR3 length is 13 residues. V dropped 5 bases and J dropped 6 bases, with 14 bases sitting between them. The full variable domain, in which reference TRBV28 and TRBJ2-7 provide the parts outside the CDR3, is DVKVTQSSRYLVKRTGEKVFLECVQDMDHENMFWYRQDPGLGLRLIYFSYDVKMKEKGDIPEGYSVSREKKERFSLILESASTNQTSMYLCASSVLASLEQYFGPGTRLTVT.

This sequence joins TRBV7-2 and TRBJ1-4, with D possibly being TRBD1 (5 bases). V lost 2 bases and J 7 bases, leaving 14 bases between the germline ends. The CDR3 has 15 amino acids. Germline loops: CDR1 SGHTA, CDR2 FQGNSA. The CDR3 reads CASSLSSGSGEKLFF. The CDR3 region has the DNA TGTGCCAGCAGCTTATCGTCAGGGTCGGGTGAAAAACTGTTTTTT.

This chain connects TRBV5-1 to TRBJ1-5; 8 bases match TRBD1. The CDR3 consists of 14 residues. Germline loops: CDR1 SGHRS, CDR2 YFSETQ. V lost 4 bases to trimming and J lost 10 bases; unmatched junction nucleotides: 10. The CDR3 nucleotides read TGCGCCAGCAGCGACCAGGGGGCTGGCGGCCCCCAGCATTTT. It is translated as CASSDQGAGGPQHF.

CDR3 DNA: TGTGCCTGGGACCGGGACAGGATAACCAACGAGCAGTACTTC. This gives the protein CAWDRDRITNEQYF. The chain has TRBV30 and TRBJ2-7; 8 bases fit TRBD1. Looked up from germline, CDR1 is GTSNPN and CDR2 is SVGIG (reference sequence). This CDR3 has 14 residues. J gave up 5 bases and V 5 bases, and 11 bases lay outside the gene matches.

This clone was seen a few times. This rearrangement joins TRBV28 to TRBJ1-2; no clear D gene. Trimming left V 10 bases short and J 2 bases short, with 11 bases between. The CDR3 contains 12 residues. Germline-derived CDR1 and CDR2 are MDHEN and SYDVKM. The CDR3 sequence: CATAWLNYGYTF. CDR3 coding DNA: TGTGCCACAGCATGGTTAAACTATGGCTACACCTTC.

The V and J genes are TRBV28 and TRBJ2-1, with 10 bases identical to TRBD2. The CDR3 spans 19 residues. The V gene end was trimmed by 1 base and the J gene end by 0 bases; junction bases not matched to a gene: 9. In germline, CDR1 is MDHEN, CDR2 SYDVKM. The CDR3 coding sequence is TGTGCCAGCAGTTTATCCAAGCGGGAGGGGTTTAGCTCCTACAATGAGCAGTTCTTC. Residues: CASSLSKREGFSSYNEQFF.